The rows below give T cell receptor beta chains drawn from one sample of a study of blood T cell repertoires in COVID-19. The data were produced by immunoSEQ multiplex PCR, yet TCRdb's version contains in-frame clones alone and is incomplete. The repertoire has around 40,000 clones, about 87% of them found once; the top ten carry around 24%. The specimen sequenced was peripheral blood. These receptors were taken from a man aged 50 to 59 with active or convalescent COVID-19. Both conserved end residues are part of each CDR3. A D gene is named only where the DNA matches it firmly. The size field is filled for only some rows; it gives once, few, many or a size class.

clone size	V gene	J gene	D gene	CDR3 protein	CDR3 DNA
-	TRBV7-3	TRBJ2-4	-	CASSSWERTGQAKNIQYF	TGTGCCAGCAGCTCCTGGGAAAGAACAGGCCAAGCCAAAAACATTCAGTACTTC
-	TRBV19	TRBJ2-1	-	CASSLGQIYNEQFF	TGTGCCAGTAGCCTCGGACAAATTTACAATGAGCAGTTCTTC
once	TRBV5-4	TRBJ2-2	TRBD1	CASSTQGVAGELFF	TGTGCCAGCAGCACACAGGGGGTGGCCGGGGAGCTGTTTTTT
-	TRBV11-3	TRBJ2-5	-	CASSLGFSAGQETQYF	TGTGCCAGCAGCTTAGGTTTTAGCGCGGGGCAAGAGACCCAGTACTTC
-	TRBV28	TRBJ1-6	-	CASSLPLGGNSPLHF	TGTGCCAGCAGTTTACCCCTGGGAGGAAATTCACCCCTCCACTTT
-	TRBV4-1	TRBJ1-5	-	CASSQGGGTNQPQHF	TGCGCCAGCAGCCAAGGCGGAGGCACCAATCAGCCCCAGCATTTT
-	TRBV25-1	TRBJ1-1	-	CVSSAWGPGNTEAFF	TGTGTCAGCAGTGCCTGGGGCCCGGGGAACACTGAAGCTTTCTTT
-	TRBV5-3	TRBJ1-1	-	CARSFVQGFTEAFF	TGTGCCAGAAGCTTCGTACAGGGCTTTACTGAAGCTTTCTTT
-	TRBV28	TRBJ1-1	-	CASSLLTDTEAFF	TGTGCCAGCAGTTTATTGACAGACACTGAAGCTTTCTTT
once	TRBV5-1	TRBJ1-1	-	CASRQGGFLWTEAFF	-
-	TRBV27	TRBJ1-1	-	CASHDSYTTEAFF	TGTGCCAGTCACGACTCTTACACGACTGAAGCTTTCTTT
-	TRBV7-3	TRBJ2-6	-	CASSSGSSGANVLTF	TGTGCCAGCAGCTCGGGGAGCTCTGGGGCCAACGTCCTGACTTTC
-	TRBV5-6	TRBJ2-2	-	CASSLVQGPTGELFF	TGTGCCAGCAGCTTGGTCCAGGGGCCTACCGGGGAGCTGTTTTTT
once	TRBV6-6	TRBJ1-4	TRBD1	CASSYRGRDEKLFF	TGTGCCAGCAGTTACAGGGGGCGCGATGAAAAACTGTTTTTT
-	TRBV28	TRBJ1-3	-	CASSPLPSSGNTIYF	TGTGCCAGCAGTCCACTACCTAGCTCTGGAAACACCATATATTTT
-	TRBV28	TRBJ2-1	TRBD2	CASYTSGEYNEQFF	TGTGCCAGCTACACTAGCGGGGAGTACAATGAGCAGTTCTTC
-	TRBV28	TRBJ1-6	-	CATKKGQYNSPLHF	TGTGCCACCAAAAAAGGACAGTATAATTCACCCCTCCACTTT
-	TRBV7-3	TRBJ2-1	-	CASSLTPIYNEQFF	TGTGCCAGCAGCTTAACGCCTATTTACAATGAGCAGTTCTTC
-	TRBV11-2	TRBJ1-6	-	CASSLEEGSPLHF	TGTGCCAGCAGCTTAGAGGAGGGATCACCCCTCCACTTT
-	TRBV11-1	TRBJ2-1	TRBD2	CASSPTSGNYNEQFF	TGTGCCAGCAGCCCAACTAGCGGGAACTACAATGAGCAGTTCTTC
-	TRBV7-9	TRBJ2-2	TRBD1	CASSWGQTNTGELFF	TGTGCCAGCAGCTGGGGACAGACGAACACCGGGGAGCTGTTTTTT
-	TRBV28	TRBJ1-3	-	CASRGAANTIYF	TGTGCCAGCAGGGGGGCGGCGAACACCATATATTTT
-	TRBV2	TRBJ1-6	TRBD1	CASSAPGQGRNSPLHF	TGTGCCAGCAGTGCCCCGGGACAGGGGAGGAATTCACCCCTCCACTTT
-	TRBV7-2	TRBJ2-2	-	CASSLKAGVGELFF	TGTGCCAGCAGCCTAAAGGCAGGGGTCGGGGAGCTGTTTTTT
-	TRBV5-1	TRBJ1-1	TRBD1	CASSPGTGGFNTEAFF	TGCGCCAGCAGCCCAGGGACAGGGGGTTTCAACACTGAAGCTTTCTTT
-	TRBV28	TRBJ2-3	-	CASSYPTAKVTDTQYF	TGTGCCAGCAGCTACCCGACAGCAAAAGTAACAGATACGCAGTATTTT
-	TRBV2	TRBJ2-3	-	CASSELIGTDTQYF	TGTGCCAGCAGTGAATTGATCGGGACAGATACGCAGTATTTT
-	TRBV21-1	TRBJ1-4	-	CASSSDSEKLFF	TGTGCCAGCAGCTCTGACTCTGAAAAACTGTTTTTT